Listed below are T cell receptor beta chains from one sample, sequenced in a study of blood T cell repertoires in COVID-19. Sequencing used immunoSEQ multiplex PCR; TCRdb keeps in-frame clones, though not all of them. The profile shows 300,000 to 500,000 clones, 85% to 90% of them singletons. The specimen was PBMCs or T cells enriched from blood (not recorded which). Source of these receptors: a woman aged 30 to 39 with acute COVID-19. The CDR3 runs from the conserved cysteine through the conserved F or W. A D gene is named only where the DNA matches it firmly. Size is omitted from some rows. Given values are once, few, many or a class for expanded clones.

d_call	clone_size	v_call	j_call	cdr3_aa	cdr3_nt
-	-	TRBV30	TRBJ1-4	CAWEGQYEKLFF	TGTGCCTGGGAAGGACAGTATGAAAAACTGTTTTTT
-	-	TRBV24-1	TRBJ2-7	CATSDSALGGAGNEQYF	TGTGCCACCAGTGATTCCGCTTTGGGGGGGGCAGGGAACGAGCAGTACTTC
-	-	TRBV19	TRBJ1-2	CASSNWDEEGYGYTF	TGTGCCAGTAGTAACTGGGACGAGGAGGGCTATGGCTACACCTTC
TRBD2	-	TRBV2	TRBJ2-3	CATRGTSTDTQYF	TGTGCCACGCGGGGGACTAGCACAGATACGCAGTATTTT
-	-	TRBV19	TRBJ1-6	CASSGRQGVNSPLHF	TGTGCCAGTAGTGGGAGGCAGGGAGTGAATTCACCCCTCCACTTT
-	-	TRBV5-1	TRBJ1-5	CASSFSGGPNQPQHF	TGCGCCAGCAGCTTTTCTGGCGGCCCCAATCAGCCCCAGCATTTT
TRBD1	-	TRBV18	TRBJ1-5	CASSQAGTGNQPQHF	TGTGCCAGCTCACAAGCAGGGACAGGCAATCAGCCCCAGCATTTT
TRBD1	-	TRBV7-2	TRBJ1-2	CASSLPRTGGVYGYTF	TGTGCCAGCAGCTTACCTCGGACAGGGGGCGTATATGGCTACACCTTC
-	-	TRBV12-3/TRBV12-4	TRBJ1-2	CASSPRVNYGYTF	TGTGCCAGCAGCCCCAGGGTTAACTATGGCTACACCTTC
TRBD1	-	TRBV7-3	TRBJ2-3	CASSRQGPDTQYF	TGTGCCAGTTCTAGACAGGGTCCGGATACGCAGTATTTT
TRBD1	-	TRBV11-2	TRBJ1-2	CASSLETGPSINGYTF	TGTGCCAGCAGCTTAGAGACAGGGCCGAGTATAAATGGCTACACCTTC
-	few	TRBV24-1	TRBJ2-2	CASRGSSPLRSGTGELFF	TGTGCCTCTAGGGGGTCCAGCCCTTTGAGGTCTGGTACCGGGGAGCTGTTTTTT
-	-	TRBV6-2/TRBV6-3	TRBJ2-7	CASSYLDRTPYEQYF	TGTGCCAGCAGTTACCTCGACAGGACCCCTTACGAGCAGTACTTC
-	-	TRBV13	TRBJ2-3	CASSSPRRRGVDTQYF	TGTGCCAGCAGCTCACCCAGGCGCAGGGGGGTAGATACGCAGTATTTT
TRBD1	-	TRBV24-1	TRBJ2-3	CATSDPRTGGGDTQYF	TGTGCCACCAGTGACCCGAGGACAGGGGGCGGAGATACGCAGTATTTT
TRBD2	-	TRBV24-1	TRBJ2-3	CATSDSGTSGNTDTQYF	TGTGCCACCAGTGATTCCGGGACTAGCGGAAACACAGATACGCAGTATTTT
TRBD1	-	TRBV2	TRBJ2-7	CASRTGQGTYEQYF	TGTGCCAGCAGGACGGGACAGGGGACCTACGAGCAGTACTTC
TRBD1	once	TRBV7-9	TRBJ2-7	CASSFGSGTGAFDEQYF	TGTGCCAGCAGCTTTGGTTCCGGGACAGGGGCGTTTGACGAGCAGTACTTC
-	many	TRBV4-1	TRBJ1-2	CASSQEERGLYGYTF	TGCGCCAGCAGCCAAGAAGAGCGGGGACTCTATGGCTACACCTTC
-	-	TRBV5-8	TRBJ2-1	CASSGGSSVYNEQFF	TGTGCCAGCAGCGGGGGCAGCTCCGTTTACAATGAGCAGTTCTTC
-	-	TRBV27	TRBJ2-7	CASSLSGRRGVYEQYF	TGTGCCAGCAGTTTATCGGGTAGGCGCGGGGTCTACGAGCAGTACTTC
-	-	TRBV5-1	TRBJ2-2	CASSFAGELFF	TGCGCCAGCAGCTTCGCCGGGGAGCTGTTTTTT
TRBD1	-	TRBV19	TRBJ1-1	CASSIAYRGRFTEAFF	TGTGCCAGTAGTATAGCCTACAGGGGGCGGTTCACTGAAGCTTTCTTT
-	-	TRBV12-3/TRBV12-4	TRBJ1-5	CASSFGSNQPQHF	TGTGCCAGCAGTTTCGGTAGCAATCAGCCCCAGCATTTT
TRBD1	-	TRBV7-9	TRBJ1-3	CASSWTGVGNTIYF	TGTGCCAGCAGCTGGACAGGGGTTGGAAACACCATATATTTT
-	-	TRBV18	TRBJ2-2	CASSGRGTGELFF	TGTGCCAGCTCGGGCCGGGGCACCGGGGAGCTGTTTTTT
-	-	TRBV18	TRBJ2-5	CASSPNRAETQYF	TGTGCCAGCTCACCTAACAGGGCAGAGACCCAGTACTTC
-	-	TRBV9	TRBJ2-2	CASSPRASGSNTGELFF	TGTGCCAGCAGCCCCAGAGCGAGCGGGTCCAACACCGGGGAGCTGTTTTTT
-	-	TRBV9	TRBJ2-7	CASSAGGHLTYEQYF	TGTGCCAGCAGCGCGGGGGGACACCTGACCTACGAGCAGTACTTC
TRBD1	-	TRBV6-5	TRBJ1-1	CASSYDRAPEAFF	TGTGCCAGCAGTTACGACAGGGCCCCTGAAGCTTTCTTT
TRBD1	-	TRBV19	TRBJ1-4	CASSTGGDEKLFF	TGTGCCAGTTCTACAGGGGGGGACGAAAAACTGTTTTTT
-	-	TRBV19	TRBJ1-1	CASSRAYDTEAFF	TGTGCCAGTAGTAGGGCATATGACACTGAAGCTTTCTTT
TRBD1	once	TRBV2	TRBJ1-1	CASNPRQGTNTEAFF	TGTGCCAGCAACCCTAGACAGGGGACCAACACTGAAGCTTTCTTT
-	-	TRBV29-1	TRBJ2-7	CSVQFPGAYEQYF	TGCAGCGTTCAGTTTCCGGGAGCCTACGAGCAGTACTTC
-	-	TRBV5-6	TRBJ1-2	CASSLFGSDYGYTF	TGTGCCAGCAGCTTGTTCGGTAGTGACTATGGCTACACCTTC
-	-	TRBV7-9	TRBJ1-2	CASSVRQNGYTF	TGTGCCAGCAGCGTCCGACAGAATGGCTACACCTTC
TRBD2	-	TRBV28	TRBJ2-1	CASSLPGLGYNEQFF	TGTGCCAGCAGTCTCCCGGGACTAGGTTACAATGAGCAGTTCTTC
TRBD1	-	TRBV18	TRBJ1-5	CASSSLTGQIKPQHF	TGTGCCAGCTCATCGCTGACAGGGCAAATCAAGCCCCAGCATTTT
-	-	TRBV12-3/TRBV12-4	TRBJ1-4	CASSHSRTEKLFF	TGTGCCAGCAGTCACTCGCGCACTGAAAAACTGTTTTTT
TRBD1	-	TRBV7-9	TRBJ1-2	CASSHGTVYGYTF	TGTGCCAGCAGCCACGGGACAGTTTATGGCTACACCTTC
-	-	TRBV20-1	TRBJ1-4	CSASPETNEKLFF	TGCAGTGCTAGTCCAGAAACTAATGAAAAACTGTTTTTT
-	-	TRBV7-2	TRBJ2-1	CASSRHQPAGRSYNEQFF	TGTGCCAGCAGCCGTCACCAACCGGCGGGCAGGAGCTACAATGAGCAGTTCTTC